Described below is a single T cell receptor (beta chain) sequence and its context. Primers included in the PCR were 60 Vbeta and 13 Jbeta primers. Data came from immunoSEQ multiplex PCR; TCRdb stores just in-frame clones and leaves some out. The sample carries approximately 220,000 clones, more than 65% recorded once. The length of the CDR3 is 12 residues. Trimming took off 0 bases at V and 7 bases at J, with 6 bases between the two ends. CDR1 and CDR2 (germline): MNHEY, SVGAGI. The data derive from a study of cytomegalovirus exposure and HLA in healthy donors. The sequenced material came from PBMCs. The rearrangement links TRBV6-5 to TRBJ1-1; no definite D call. The receptor comes from a woman aged 25 to 39 in good health and CMV-seronegative. CDR3 nucleotide sequence: TGTGCCAGCAGTTACTCGAACGGTGAAGCTTTCTTT. Its translation is CASSYSNGEAFF.